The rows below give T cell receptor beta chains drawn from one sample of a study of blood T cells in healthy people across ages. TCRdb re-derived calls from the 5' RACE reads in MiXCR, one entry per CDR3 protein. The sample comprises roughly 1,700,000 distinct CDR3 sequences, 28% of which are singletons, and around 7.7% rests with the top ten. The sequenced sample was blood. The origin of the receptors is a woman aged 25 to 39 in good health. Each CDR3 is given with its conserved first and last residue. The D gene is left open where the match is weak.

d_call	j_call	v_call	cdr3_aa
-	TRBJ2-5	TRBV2	CASSPERGAQETQYF
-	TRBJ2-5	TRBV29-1	CSAGEYQETQYF
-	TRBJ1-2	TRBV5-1	CASSLDGSYGYTF
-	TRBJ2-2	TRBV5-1	CASSLIVAGELFF
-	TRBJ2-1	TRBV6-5	CASTKLDRLGEQFF
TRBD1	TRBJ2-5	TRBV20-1	CSANQETGGAETQYF
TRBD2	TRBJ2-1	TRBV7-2	CASSLNRRGLAGTYNEQFF
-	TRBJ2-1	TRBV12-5	CASGLGLAVNEQFF
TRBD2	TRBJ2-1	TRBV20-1	CSANAGASYNEQFF
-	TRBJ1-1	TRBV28	CASSFSQRYTEAFF
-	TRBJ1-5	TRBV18	CASSQPQEAPQHF
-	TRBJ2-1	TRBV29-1	CSGTSGARDEQFF
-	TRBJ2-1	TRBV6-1	CASSEYGAVSYNEQFF
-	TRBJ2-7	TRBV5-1	CASSLGPSSLGEQYF
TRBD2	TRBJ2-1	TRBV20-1	CSALSSGSPYNEQFF
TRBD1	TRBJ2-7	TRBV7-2	CASSFQGARYEQYF
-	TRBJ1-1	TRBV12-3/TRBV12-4	CASSLDGTEAFF
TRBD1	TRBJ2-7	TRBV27	CASSWTGRFHEQYF
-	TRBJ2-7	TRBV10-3	CAISGGDDEQYF
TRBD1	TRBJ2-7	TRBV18	CASSPPRGQGPSYEQYF
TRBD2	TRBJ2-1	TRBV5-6	CASSSRWGGGGSYNEQFF
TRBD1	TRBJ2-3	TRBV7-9	CATRDSGNTDTQYF
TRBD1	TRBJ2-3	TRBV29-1	CNVEQGAVTDTQYF
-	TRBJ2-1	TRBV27	CASSFTGSNEQFF
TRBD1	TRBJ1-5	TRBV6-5	CASSFRQGVQPQHF
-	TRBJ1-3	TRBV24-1	CATSDPGNTIYF
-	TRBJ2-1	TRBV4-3	CASSQSGKSYNEQFF